These 27 T cell receptor beta chains originate from one sample sequenced in a study of blood T cell repertoires in COVID-19. The data were produced by immunoSEQ multiplex PCR, yet TCRdb's version contains in-frame clones alone and is incomplete. The data contain some 150,000 clones, about four fifths of them singletons. Specimen: PBMCs or T cells enriched from blood (not recorded which). The source of these receptors is a woman between 45 and 65 years old who had been exposed to COVID-19.

The chain joins TRBV29-1 to TRBJ1-1; D remains unclear. Trimming cost V 6 bases and J 1 base, with 9 bases left between them. Germline CDR1 is SQVTM and CDR2 is ANQGSEA. The CDR3 runs to 12 residues. The CDR3 DNA sequence: TGCAGCGTGAAGGACTGGAACACTGAAGCTTTCTTT. This translates into CSVKDWNTEAFF.

This clone showed up just once. The chain joins TRBV9 to TRBJ2-1, with D possibly being TRBD2 (5 bases). V lost 3 bases and J lost 6, with 10 bases in between. The CDR3 runs 13 residues. Germline CDR1 reads SGDLS; CDR2 reads YYNGEE. The CDR3: CASSARTSNEQFF. The CDR3 DNA follows: TGTGCCAGCAGCGCCCGGACTTCCAATGAGCAGTTCTTC.

The chain joins TRBV11-3 to TRBJ2-3; TRBD1 is a possible D gene (5 bases). This CDR3 spans 14 amino acids. Germline V gene lookup returns CDR1 SGHNT and CDR2 YENEEA. The germline V and J ends were trimmed by 2 bases and 8 bases, with 14 bases remaining between them. CDR3 protein: CASSLKVGRGTQYF. CDR3 DNA: TGTGCCAGCAGCTTAAAGGTCGGAAGGGGTACGCAGTATTTT.

This clone has more than one count but fewer than ten. The rearrangement links TRBV7-2 to TRBJ1-5, with D perhaps matching TRBD1 (5 bases). The CDR3 is 17 amino acids. CDR1 and CDR2 from the germline V gene are SGHTA and FQGNSA. V gave up 5 bases and J gave up 6 bases, with 23 bases separating them. CDR3 residues: CASSPSTGTRFSQPQHF. CDR3 sequence (DNA): TGTGCCAGCAGCCCAAGTACCGGGACTAGATTTAGTCAGCCCCAGCATTTT.

This chain links TRBV7-9 with TRBJ1-1; maybe TRBD1 (5 bases). CDR3 length: 13 amino acids. With 3 bases removed from V and 1 base from J, the gap between germline ends came to 6 bases. The germline V gene encodes CDR1 SEHNR and CDR2 FQNEAQ (reference sequence). The CDR3 protein is CASSLGRNTEAFF. As DNA, the CDR3 is TGTGCCAGCAGCTTGGGGCGGAACACTGAAGCTTTCTTT.

This chain links TRBV18 with TRBJ2-7; TRBD1 matches at 9 bases. The CDR3 length is 15 residues. Germline assignment: CDR1 KGHSH and CDR2 LQKENI. Losses at the gene ends were 2 bases for V and 6 bases for J; bases not matched to a gene: 8. The CDR3, as DNA: TGTGCCAGCTCACCAAGGCGGACAGGGGTTTTCGAGCAGTACTTC. This gives the protein CASSPRRTGVFEQYF.

The chain couples TRBV5-6 to TRBJ2-7; possibly TRBD1 for D (6 bases). Trimming shortened V by 1 base and J by 1 base, and 12 bases separated the two germline ends. The CDR3 is 15 amino acids. The germline V gene has CDR1 SGHDT and CDR2 YYEEEE. CDR3 bases: TGTGCCAGCAGCTTGTTTGGGACATCTTCCTACGAGCAGTACTTC. Its protein is CASSLFGTSSYEQYF.

V is TRBV6-5 and J is TRBJ2-7; 8 nucleotides agree with TRBD2. This CDR3 is 15 amino acids long. V lost 8 bases to trimming and J lost 3 bases; unmatched junction nucleotides: 12. Germline CDR1 MNHEY, CDR2 SVGAGI. The CDR3 DNA reads as TGTGCCAGCGTCCCCCAGAGCGGGGGAGGCTACGAGCAGTACTTC. It encodes CASVPQSGGGYEQYF.

The chain combines TRBV19 with TRBJ1-5; D is undetermined. V lost 8 bases, J lost 2 bases, and 13 bases lay in between. Germline V gene lookup returns CDR1 LNHDA and CDR2 SQIVND (reference sequence). The CDR3 contains 14 residues. The CDR3 loop is CASVEDWGNQPQHF. CDR3 bases: TGTGCCAGTGTCGAGGACTGGGGCAATCAGCCCCAGCATTTT.

The chain recombines TRBV5-5 with TRBJ1-2, with TRBD1 matching over 7 bases. The CDR3 has 16 residues. Germline loops: CDR1 SGHKS, CDR2 YYEKEE (reference sequence). Trimming at V came to 4 bases and at J to 4 bases, leaving 13 bases not matched to a gene. The CDR3 nucleotides are TGTGCCAGCAGCCGGATGGTGGGGCAGGGGGGCTATGGCTACACCTTC. As protein: CASSRMVGQGGYGYTF.

The table lists this clone with a count of one. The chain is built from TRBV2 and TRBJ2-1; a possible D gene is TRBD1 (5 bases). Per germline, CDR1 SNHLY and CDR2 FYNNEI. The CDR3 sequence is 14 residues long. The V gene lost 3 bases and the J gene lost 4 bases, with 10 bases spanning the gap. The CDR3 nucleotides are TGTGCCAGCAGTGAGTTTCAGGGTTACAATGAGCAGTTCTTC. The encoded protein is CASSEFQGYNEQFF.

The chain recombines TRBV4-3 with TRBJ1-2, with 9 positions matching TRBD1. J gave up 6 bases and V 3 bases, and 11 bases lay outside the gene matches. The CDR3 sequence is 16 residues long. Germline V gene data show CDR1 as LGHNA and CDR2 as YSLEER. The CDR3 loop is CASSQGHDRGSDGYTF. The CDR3 DNA reads TGCGCCAGCAGCCAGGGACACGACAGGGGGTCGGATGGCTACACCTTC.

V gene TRBV6-5 combines with J gene TRBJ1-5; 9 positions agree with TRBD1. There are 13 residues in the CDR3. The germline V gene has CDR1 MNHEY and CDR2 SVGAGI. V was pared by 6 bases and J by 11 bases, with 8 bases of the junction left unmatched. Written as DNA, the CDR3 is TGTGCCAGCAGCCGCGGACAGGGGCTTGCCCAGCATTTT. This translates into CASSRGQGLAQHF.

The V gene is TRBV14, the J gene TRBJ1-2, with D perhaps matching TRBD1 (5 bases). The CDR3 spans 16 residues. The V gene lost 1 base and the J gene lost 5 bases, with 17 bases spanning the gap. CDR1 is SGHDN and CDR2 is FVKESK in the germline V gene. The DNA for the CDR3 is TGTGCCAGCAGCCAAGTTGGGGGGGAAGCTAGGTATGGCTACACCTTC. This translates into CASSQVGGEARYGYTF.

This chain uses TRBV11-2 with TRBJ2-7; 10 bases are a match to TRBD1. Germline V gives CDR1 SGHAT, CDR2 FQNNGV. J was trimmed by 12 bases and V by 5 bases; bases with no gene match: 7. The CDR3 is made up of 12 amino acids. The CDR3 bases are TGTGCCAGCAGCCTGGGGACAGGGGAGTCGTACTTC. It specifies CASSLGTGESYF.

The V and J genes are TRBV4-1 and TRBJ2-7; 11 positions match TRBD2. Germline trimming cut 1 base from V and 2 bases from J; bases unmatched to any gene: 4. Germline V gene sequence: CDR1 MGHRA, CDR2 YSYEKL. CDR3 length: 16 amino acids. The CDR3 DNA is TGCGCCAGCAGCCAAGTTTTAGCGGGGGGGGCCTACGAGCAGTACTTC. Its translation is CASSQVLAGGAYEQYF.

The chain carries TRBV25-1 and TRBJ1-2; no reliable D call. With 3 bases removed from V and 4 bases from J, the gap between germline ends came to 6 bases. The length of the CDR3 is 12 residues. Germline CDR1 and CDR2: MGHDK and SYGVNS. CDR3 nucleotides: TGTGCCAGCAGTGACGCGCTCTATGGCTACACCTTC. Translated: CASSDALYGYTF.

The chain is built from TRBV5-6 and TRBJ2-3, with 9 positions matching TRBD1. Germline lookup yields CDR1 SGHDT and CDR2 YYEEEE. The ends lost 4 bases at V and 2 bases at J; junction bases unmatched: 11. CDR3 size: 17 residues. CDR3 coding DNA: TGTGCCAGCAGCACCCCAACAGGGGGCGTTTTCACAGATACGCAGTATTTT. As protein: CASSTPTGGVFTDTQYF. Full variable domain (outside the CDR3, taken from reference TRBV5-6 and TRBJ2-3): DAGVTQSPTHLIKTRGQQVTLRCSPKSGHDTVSWYQQALGQGPQFIFQYYEEEERQRGNFPDRFSGHQFPNYSSELNVNALLLGDSALYLCASSTPTGGVFTDTQYFGPGTRLTVL.

The chain employs TRBV7-2 and TRBJ2-7, with unresolved D. The V end was cut by 3 bases, the J end by 6 bases, with 9 bases between. The CDR3 is made up of 12 amino acids. CDR1 is SGHTA, CDR2 FQGNSA, per germline. The chain's CDR3 is CASSLVPTEQYF. CDR3 sequence (DNA): TGTGCCAGCAGCTTGGTCCCTACCGAGCAGTACTTC.

This rearrangement joins TRBV7-3 to TRBJ2-2, with 7 bases matching TRBD2. Germline V CDR1 and CDR2: SGHTA, FQGTGA. There are 16 residues in the CDR3. Germline trimming cut 5 bases from V and 3 bases from J; bases unmatched to any gene: 9. CDR3 coding DNA: TGTGCCAGCAGCCCGCAGACTAGCAAGTACACCGGGGAGCTGTTTTTT. Its protein is CASSPQTSKYTGELFF.

The chain is built from TRBV4-1 and TRBJ2-1, with 9 bases that match TRBD2. Germline CDR1 is MGHRA and CDR2 is YSYEKL. This CDR3 has 16 residues. V shed 0 bases, J shed 4 bases, and the junction held 4 bases outside the gene matches. In DNA, the CDR3 is TGCGCCAGCAGCCAAGATGGGCGGGAGGGATACAATGAGCAGTTCTTC. Amino acid sequence: CASSQDGREGYNEQFF.

The chain links TRBV20-1 to TRBJ2-1; a possible D gene is TRBD2 (6 bases). Germline loops: CDR1 DFQATT, CDR2 SNEGSKA (reference sequence). V was pared by 6 bases and J by 12 bases, with 15 bases between. The CDR3 totals 11 residues. Here the CDR3 reads CSALEIGGQFF. CDR3 nucleotide sequence: TGCAGTGCGCTTGAAATCGGGGGGCAGTTCTTC.

The chain has TRBV10-3 and TRBJ2-1, with 8 bases aligning to TRBD2. The V gene end was trimmed by 0 bases and the J gene end by 9 bases; junction bases not matched to a gene: 7. This CDR3 has 15 residues. CDR1 is ENHRY and CDR2 is SYGVKD in the germline V gene. CDR3 nucleotide sequence: TGTGCCATCAGTGAGTCGGGACTAGTTGAGTTTGAGCAGTTCTTC. It is translated as CAISESGLVEFEQFF.

The CDR3 protein is CASSSLQGVDYGYTF. The CDR3 DNA is TGTGCCAGCAGCTCCCTACAGGGAGTCGACTATGGCTACACCTTC. J is TRBJ1-2 and V is TRBV5-6, with TRBD1 as a possible D gene (6 bases). Germline CDR1 is SGHDT and CDR2 is YYEEEE. CDR3 length equals 15 residues. V lost 3 bases and J lost 3, with 15 bases in between.

The CDR3 spells CASSQDELRGNEQFF. The CDR3 nucleotides are TGTGCCAGCAGCCAGGATGAACTAAGAGGCAATGAGCAGTTCTTC. The chain employs TRBV4-2 and TRBJ2-1, with D unresolved. Looked up from germline, CDR1 is LGHNA and CDR2 is YNFKEQ. Trimming stripped 3 bases from V and 6 bases from J, with 15 bases between. The CDR3 consists of 15 residues.

This chain connects TRBV2 to TRBJ2-2; the match to TRBD1 covers 7 bases. Germline values: CDR1 SNHLY, CDR2 FYNNEI. V lost 9 bases, J lost 6 bases, and 13 bases stayed unmatched. The CDR3 totals 15 residues. In DNA form, the CDR3 reads TGTGCCAGTACCCGAGGGGGCGGAGTATCCGGGGAGCTGTTTTTT. It yields the protein CASTRGGGVSGELFF. The full variable domain, completed using reference TRBV2 and TRBJ2-2, is EPEVTQTPSHQVTQMGQEVILRCVPISNHLYFYWYRQILGQKVEFLVSFYNNEISEKSEIFDDQFSVERPDGSNFTLKIRSTKLEDSAMYFCASTRGGGVSGELFFGEGSRLTVL.

This clone came up once. The chain uses TRBV7-8 and TRBJ2-7; D possibly corresponds to TRBD2 (5 bases). Germline V gene data show CDR1 as SGHVS and CDR2 as FQNEAQ. V lost 5 bases, J lost 3 bases, and 11 bases lay in between. CDR3 size: 13 residues. The CDR3 here is CASSPDSDYEQYF. In DNA, the CDR3 is TGTGCCAGCAGCCCGGACTCTGACTACGAGCAGTACTTC.